The 12 T cell receptor beta chains in this list originate from one sample, sequenced in a study of breast tumors, draining lymph nodes, adjacent tissues. TCRdb passed the multiplex PCR reads through MiXCR, listing each CDR3 protein once. The sample lists about 200,000 distinct CDR3 sequences; under 40% were seen once. Axillary draining lymph nodes of breast cancer patients supplied the node samples. Sequencing was carried out using axillary lymph node tissue. These receptors were obtained from a female donor with breast cancer. Some clones in this sample may be carry-over from other donors' samples.

The table lists this clonotype with many counts. The V call is TRBV5-4, the J call TRBJ2-3, with 9 bases fitting TRBD1. The CDR3 is 16 residues long. After removal of 3 bases from V and 2 bases from J, the junction contained 7 bases not matched to a gene. Germline CDR1 reads SGHNT; CDR2 reads YYREEE (reference sequence). CDR3 DNA: TGTGCCAGCAGCTCAGGGACAGGGCAGATCACAGATACGCAGTATTTT. As protein: CASSSGTGQITDTQYF.

The chain has TRBV25-1 and TRBJ1-5; tentative D call: TRBD1 (6 bases). Germline CDR1 MGHDK, CDR2 SYGVNS. This CDR3 contains 16 residues. V lost 4 bases and J lost 6, with 19 bases in between. In nucleotides, the CDR3 is TGTGCCAGCAGTGCTGGTGCGGGGGCAGGTGGTCAGCCCCAGCATTTT. The encoded protein is CASSAGAGAGGQPQHF.

V and J are TRBV6-5 and TRBJ2-7, with 7 bases aligning to TRBD2. The germline V gene has CDR1 MNHEY and CDR2 SVGAGI. V was pared by 5 bases and J by 1 base, with 5 bases of the junction left unmatched. This CDR3 is built from 14 residues. Here the CDR3 reads CASSADGGSYEQYF. CDR3 sequence (DNA): TGTGCCAGCAGTGCAGACGGGGGGTCCTACGAGCAGTACTTC.

In this sample, this clonotype turned up many times. This chain links TRBV5-1 with TRBJ1-2, with 7 bases identical to TRBD1. V lost 3 bases, J lost 6 bases, and 8 bases stayed unmatched. Germline V lookup: CDR1 SGHRS, CDR2 YFSETQ. This CDR3 spans 14 amino acids. The CDR3 region has the DNA TGCGCCAGCAGCTCCCCAGCAGGGGGAGATGGCTACACCTTC. Translating gives CASSSPAGGDGYTF. The full variable domain, completed using reference TRBV5-1 and TRBJ1-2, is KAGVTQTPRYLIKTRGQQVTLSCSPISGHRSVSWYQQTPGQGLQFLFEYFSETQRNKGNFPGRFSGRQFSNSRSEMNVSTLELGDSALYLCASSSPAGGDGYTFGSGTRLTVV.

This clonotype was detected many times. The chain is built from TRBV2 and TRBJ2-3; TRBD2 agrees at 7 bases. CDR3 length: 15 amino acids. Germline loops: CDR1 SNHLY, CDR2 FYNNEI. V was clipped by 4 bases and J by 4 bases; unmatched bases: 8. The CDR3 reads CASSAERLASDTQYF. CDR3 bases: TGTGCCAGCAGTGCTGAGAGACTAGCATCAGATACGCAGTATTTT.

This clonotype has a count of ten or more. The rearrangement links TRBV30 to TRBJ1-6; no firm D call. V lost 1 base and J lost 0, with 4 bases in between. The germline V gene encodes CDR1 GTSNPN and CDR2 SVGIG (reference sequence). The CDR3 covers 14 residues. The CDR3 here is CAWSASSYNSPLHF. CDR3 nucleotide sequence: TGTGCCTGGAGTGCTAGCTCCTATAATTCACCCCTCCACTTT.

There are many counts of this clonotype. The rearrangement uses TRBV14 and TRBJ2-1; the match to TRBD1 covers 9 bases. Germline values: CDR1 SGHDN, CDR2 FVKESK. The length of the CDR3 is 19 residues. After removal of 3 bases from V and 3 bases from J, the junction contained 15 bases not matched to a gene. The CDR3 here is CASSQVGDGTGPYYNEQFF. In DNA, the CDR3 is TGTGCCAGCAGCCAGGTGGGGGACGGGACAGGGCCTTACTACAATGAGCAGTTCTTC.

This clonotype appeared many times. The chain has TRBV19 and TRBJ2-4; D might be TRBD1 (6 bases). Trimming left V 7 bases short and J 7 bases short, with 14 bases between. The CDR3 consists of 13 residues. Germline V gives CDR1 LNHDA, CDR2 SQIVND (reference sequence). CDR3 bases: TGTGCCAGTAATTCAGGGGCGCGGAACATTCAGTACTTC. Translated, it gives CASNSGARNIQYF.

A note on this clonotype: A much larger clone differs from this one at a single base, so this may be a read error. This chain connects TRBV6-4 to TRBJ2-1; 13 nucleotides line up with TRBD2. With 5 bases clipped from V and 8 bases from J, the junction kept 6 bases outside the gene matches. The CDR3 sequence is 15 residues long. In germline, CDR1 is MRHNA, CDR2 SNTAGT. The CDR3 nucleotides read TGTGCCAGCAGTCTCCGGACTAGCGGGAGCGATGAGCAGTTCTTC. Amino acids: CASSLRTSGSDEQFF.

In its sample, this clonotype was seen many times. The V and J genes are TRBV20-1 and TRBJ2-3; 7 nucleotides line up with TRBD1. Germline V lookup: CDR1 DFQATT, CDR2 SNEGSKA (reference sequence). The CDR3 runs 15 residues. V lost 3 bases, J lost 0 bases, and 6 bases stayed unmatched. CDR3 amino acids: CSARDRWASTDTQYF. The CDR3 nucleotides read TGCAGTGCTAGGGACAGGTGGGCTAGCACAGATACGCAGTATTTT.

This clonotype was observed a handful of times. CDR3 loop: CASSLGRGGDEQYF. The CDR3 bases are TGTGCCAGCAGCTTGGGGCGGGGAGGGGACGAGCAGTACTTC. This rearrangement joins TRBV5-4 to TRBJ2-7; TRBD2 aligns across 7 bases. The CDR3 is 14 residues long. V gave up 0 bases and J gave up 5 bases; unmatched junction bases: 5. Germline assignment: CDR1 SGHNT and CDR2 YYREEE (reference sequence).

This chain connects TRBV7-3 to TRBJ2-3; no firm D call. V lost 6 bases, J lost 4 bases, and 11 bases lay in between. Germline CDR1 SGHTA, CDR2 FQGTGA. CDR3 length equals 13 residues. CDR3 region: CASSDIGSDTQYF. CDR3 DNA: TGTGCCAGCAGTGATATTGGGTCAGATACGCAGTATTTT.